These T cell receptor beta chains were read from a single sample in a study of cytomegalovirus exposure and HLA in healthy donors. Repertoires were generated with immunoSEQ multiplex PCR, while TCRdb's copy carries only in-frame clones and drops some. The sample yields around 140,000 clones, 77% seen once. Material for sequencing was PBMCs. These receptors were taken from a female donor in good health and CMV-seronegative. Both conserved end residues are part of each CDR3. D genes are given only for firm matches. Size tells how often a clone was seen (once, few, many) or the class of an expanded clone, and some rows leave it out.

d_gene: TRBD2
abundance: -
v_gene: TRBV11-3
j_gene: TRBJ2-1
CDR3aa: CASSSGRGSSYNEQFF
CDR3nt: TGTGCCAGCAGCTCAGGGCGGGGGAGCTCCTACAATGAGCAGTTCTTC

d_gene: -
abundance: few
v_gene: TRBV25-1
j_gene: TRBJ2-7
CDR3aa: CASSRGTKGHRDYEQYF
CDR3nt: TGTGCCAGCAGTCGAGGAACGAAGGGACACAGGGACTACGAGCAGTACTTC

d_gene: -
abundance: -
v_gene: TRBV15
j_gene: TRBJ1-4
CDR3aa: CATSRDSRATNEKLFF
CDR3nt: TGTGCCACCAGCAGAGATTCGAGGGCAACTAATGAAAAACTGTTTTTT

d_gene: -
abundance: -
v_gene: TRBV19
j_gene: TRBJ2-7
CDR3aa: CASSIDSSYEQYF
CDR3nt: TGTGCCAGTAGTATAGACAGCTCCTACGAGCAGTACTTC

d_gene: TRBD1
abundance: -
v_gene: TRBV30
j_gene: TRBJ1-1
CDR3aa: CAWSVWDRGIQKAFF
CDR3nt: TGTGCCTGGAGTGTATGGGACAGGGGAATCCAAAAAGCTTTCTTT

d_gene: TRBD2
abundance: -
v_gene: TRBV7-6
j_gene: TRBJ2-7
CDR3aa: CASSLGLAGGNEQYF
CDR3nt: TGTGCCAGCAGCTTAGGACTAGCGGGAGGTAACGAGCAGTACTTC

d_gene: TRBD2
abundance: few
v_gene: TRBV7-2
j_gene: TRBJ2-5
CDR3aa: CATKTLAGGQETQYF
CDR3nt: TGTGCCACCAAAACCTTAGCGGGGGGCCAAGAGACCCAGTACTTC

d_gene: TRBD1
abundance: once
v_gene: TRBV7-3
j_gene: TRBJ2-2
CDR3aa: CATKDRGHGGELFF
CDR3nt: TGTGCCACCAAGGACAGGGGGCATGGCGGGGAGCTGTTTTTT

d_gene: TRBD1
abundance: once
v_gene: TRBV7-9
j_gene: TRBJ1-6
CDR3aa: CASSSGQGWDSPLHF
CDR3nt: TGTGCCAGCAGCTCCGGACAGGGCTGGGATTCACCCCTCCACTTT

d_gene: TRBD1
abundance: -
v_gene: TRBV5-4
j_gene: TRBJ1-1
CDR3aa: CASSRDRGGEAFF
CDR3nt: TGTGCCAGCAGCAGGGACAGGGGGGGTGAAGCTTTCTTT

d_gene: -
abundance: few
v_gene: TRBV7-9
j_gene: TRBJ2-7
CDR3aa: CASSLNELEQYF
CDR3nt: TGTGCCAGCAGCTTAAATGAGCTCGAGCAGTACTTC

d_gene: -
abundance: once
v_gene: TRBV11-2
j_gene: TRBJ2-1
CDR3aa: CASSPYKGENEQFF
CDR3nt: TGTGCCAGCAGCCCTTATAAGGGAGAAAATGAGCAGTTCTTC

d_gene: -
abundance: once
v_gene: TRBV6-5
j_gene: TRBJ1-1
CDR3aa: CASSYTRVGNSEAFF
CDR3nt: TGTGCCAGCAGTTACACCAGGGTGGGAAATTCTGAAGCTTTCTTT

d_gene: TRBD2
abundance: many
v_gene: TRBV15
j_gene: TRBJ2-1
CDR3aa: CATSRDSGGANEQFF
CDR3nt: TGTGCCACCAGCAGAGATAGCGGGGGGGCCAATGAGCAGTTCTTC

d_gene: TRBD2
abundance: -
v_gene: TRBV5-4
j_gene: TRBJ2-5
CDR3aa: CASSFRLAETQYF
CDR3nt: TGTGCCAGCAGCTTTCGACTAGCCGAGACCCAGTACTTC

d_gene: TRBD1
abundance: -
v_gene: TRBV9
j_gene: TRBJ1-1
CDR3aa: CASSVVTGRMNTEAFF
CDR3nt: TGTGCCAGCAGCGTAGTGACAGGGCGAATGAACACTGAAGCTTTCTTT

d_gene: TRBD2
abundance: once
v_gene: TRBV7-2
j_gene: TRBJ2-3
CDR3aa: CASSLGLAGTDTQYF
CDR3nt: TGTGCCAGCAGCTTGGGACTAGCGGGCACAGATACGCAGTATTTT

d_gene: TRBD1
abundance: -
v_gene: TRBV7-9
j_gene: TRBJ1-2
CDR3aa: CSSSRGAGGAEYGYTF
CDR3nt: TGTTCCAGCAGCCGGGGGGCAGGGGGCGCAGAGTATGGCTACACCTTC

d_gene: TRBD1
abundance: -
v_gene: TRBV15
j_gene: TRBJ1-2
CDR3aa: CATSRETGILTF
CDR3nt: TGTGCCACCAGCAGGGAGACAGGGATACTCACCTTC

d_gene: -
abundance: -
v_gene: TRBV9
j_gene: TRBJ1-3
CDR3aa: CASSVNAGRNSGNTIYF
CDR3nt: TGTGCCAGCAGCGTAAATGCGGGACGCAACTCTGGAAACACCATATATTTT

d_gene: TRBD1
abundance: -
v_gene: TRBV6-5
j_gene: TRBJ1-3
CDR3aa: CASRGRDRGGNTIYF
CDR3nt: TGTGCCAGCAGGGGTCGGGACAGGGGAGGAAACACCATATATTTT

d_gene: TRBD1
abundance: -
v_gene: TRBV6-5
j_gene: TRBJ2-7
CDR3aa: CASRHRGLDEQYF
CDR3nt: TGTGCCAGCAGACACAGGGGGCTGGACGAGCAGTACTTC